This entry concerns a single T cell receptor beta chain. The record originates from a study of cytomegalovirus exposure and HLA in healthy donors. The PCR used 60 Vbeta and 13 Jbeta primers. Assay: immunoSEQ multiplex PCR; the TCRdb copy retains only in-frame clones and omits some. The data show about 150,000 clones, with around 78% seen just once and 7% held by the top ten. Sequenced sample: PBMCs. This receptor was obtained from a woman in her forties in good health and CMV-seropositive.

The chain's CDR3 is CASSFASGTSTDTQYF. The CDR3 DNA reads TGTGCCAGCAGTTTTGCCAGCGGGACTAGCACAGATACGCAGTATTTT. The V gene is TRBV27, the J gene TRBJ2-3; TRBD2 matches 7 bases. Per the germline V gene, CDR1 is MNHEY and CDR2 is SMNVEV (reference sequence). V trimming: 3 bases; J trimming: 0 bases; junction bases outside the gene matches: 6. The CDR3 runs to 16 residues.